This T cell receptor beta chain was captured by sequencing in a study of T cells in women clearing cervical HPV infection (dated by TCRdb to the late 2010s). Looking at the study overall: Cases were 25 women with histologically confirmed HPV16-related CIN3 or worse, including a couple of invasive cancers. The controls were 25 or so women whose single incident HPV16 infection cleared within 12 months with no development of precancer or cancer. Blood from cases was drawn at the visit where the lesion was first identified, while blood from controls was drawn once the infection was no longer detected. Among cases, blood sampling came a median of roughly 150 days after lesion detection, with an interquartile range of roughly 80 to 220 days. Since HLA typing was available for only a few women, HLA type could not be ruled out as a confounder. Nested within Costa Rica's Guanacaste HPV Natural History Study, an exploratory proof-of-principle case-control study compared TCR repertoires across cervical HPV16 outcomes. Cases and controls were matched on age within five years and on year of sample collection. A median age of around 35 years was observed in cases versus approximately 40 in controls, and no significant differences in baseline characteristics were found. In the parent cohort, around 9,500 women aged 18 or older were enrolled in Guanacaste, Costa Rica, during about 1992 to 1994 and were followed for six to seven years. As quality controls, five blinded duplicates were added to each group, bringing the total to roughly 60 samples made up of some 50 participants and approximately ten replicates. Findings and caveats that apply to the study as a whole: TRBV6-7 relative abundance was lower in cases than in controls (around 0.11% versus 0.15%; Bonferroni P = 0.0008). T-cell numbers per sample were unknown, so richness differences could reflect varying T-cell content rather than repertoire biology. Because of the cross-sectional design, the study could not determine whether the associations came before infection or resulted from infection, and neither effector/memory subsets nor HPV-specific T cells were isolated. Across sequencing depths, CIN3+ cases showed significantly higher TCR repertoire richness than controls, but evenness did not differ between the groups. Random forest classifiers that combined richness and V gene abundances separated cases from controls with an estimated AUC of 0.8 to 0.9.

Every participant had a single incident cervical HPV16 infection, and women with prevalent HPV16 infections were excluded. Cervical HPV DNA was detected by MY09/MY11 PCR and genotyped by dot-blot hybridization. Around 15 mL of heparinized blood were centrifuged, and the buffy coat was aliquoted, frozen at -30°C, then stored at -80°C. Genomic DNA was extracted from buffy coat specimens using QIAGEN kits. The CDR3 goes from the cysteine to the phenylalanine over 14 residues. Of the CDR3's DNA, 33 bases were read; they are in frame from base 1. Trimmed from V: 3 bases; trimmed from J: 1 base; junction bases lacking a gene match: 2. Based on the germline V gene (reference sequence), the CDR1 and CDR2 sequences are SGHNT and YYREEE. Details on this clone: No cognate antigen has been identified for it. The sequenced fragment ends 3 residues before the CDR3 boundary, so the rest is inferred from the germline J gene.

Using the immunoSEQ assay, multiplex PCR amplified TCR beta CDR3 regions from an average of 1200 ng of genomic DNA per sample. To correct primer bias, the assay used a complete synthetic TCR repertoire to set an amplification baseline. The amplicons were sequenced on the Illumina platform. On the study's bioinformatics: Error correction of the sequences involved clustering with frequency ratios plus a modified nearest-neighbor algorithm, after which the sequences were analyzed in the immunoSEQ Analyzer using IMGT gene definitions. TCR richness and evenness were averaged over 20 rarefaction repeats at each rarefaction depth, excluding samples with fewer sequences than the depth. V, D and J gene relative abundances were compared between groups with Wilcoxon rank sum tests, applying FDR correction. In the blinded duplicates, the intraclass correlation was approximately 95% for TCR richness and averaged around 80% across 65 to 75 gene segments. TCRdb provides this immuneACCESS table in a form limited to in-frame rearrangements. Some clones are lacking; in checked studies, under half of them reflect an unresolved V gene, and why the rest are absent is not known. That table is the source of V, J and clone size, and D and trimming were worked out from the DNA. This sample's records show about 26,000 clones. The ten largest clones add up to around 3.9% of the sample.

Material for sequencing was blood buffy coat. The receptor chain draws on TRBV5-4 and TRBJ2-3, and TRBD1 aligns with 7 junction nucleotides. This clonotype originated in a woman aged 18 to 75 with a cervical HPV16 infection that either progressed to CIN3+ or cleared (not recorded which). The DNA read from the CDR3 is TGTGCCAGCAGCTCGGGACAGCGCACAGATACG. Its translation is CASSSGQRTDT. The whole CDR3 sequence is CASSSGQRTDTQYF.